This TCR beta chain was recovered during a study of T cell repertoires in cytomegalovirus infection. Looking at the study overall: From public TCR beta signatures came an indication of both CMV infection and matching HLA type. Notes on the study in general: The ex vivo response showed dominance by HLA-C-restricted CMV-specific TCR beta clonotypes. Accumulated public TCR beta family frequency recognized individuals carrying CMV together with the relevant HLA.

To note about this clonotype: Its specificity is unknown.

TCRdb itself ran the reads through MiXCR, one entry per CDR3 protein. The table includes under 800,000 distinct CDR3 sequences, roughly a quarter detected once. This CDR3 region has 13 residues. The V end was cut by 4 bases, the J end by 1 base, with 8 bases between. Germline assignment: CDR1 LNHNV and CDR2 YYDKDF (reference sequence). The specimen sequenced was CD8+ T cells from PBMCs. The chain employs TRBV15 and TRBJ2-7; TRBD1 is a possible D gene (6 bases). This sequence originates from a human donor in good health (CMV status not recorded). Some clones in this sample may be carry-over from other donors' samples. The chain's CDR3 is CATSKGQSYEQYV. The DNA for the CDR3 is TGTGCCACCAGCAAAGGACAGTCCTACGAGCAGTACGTC.